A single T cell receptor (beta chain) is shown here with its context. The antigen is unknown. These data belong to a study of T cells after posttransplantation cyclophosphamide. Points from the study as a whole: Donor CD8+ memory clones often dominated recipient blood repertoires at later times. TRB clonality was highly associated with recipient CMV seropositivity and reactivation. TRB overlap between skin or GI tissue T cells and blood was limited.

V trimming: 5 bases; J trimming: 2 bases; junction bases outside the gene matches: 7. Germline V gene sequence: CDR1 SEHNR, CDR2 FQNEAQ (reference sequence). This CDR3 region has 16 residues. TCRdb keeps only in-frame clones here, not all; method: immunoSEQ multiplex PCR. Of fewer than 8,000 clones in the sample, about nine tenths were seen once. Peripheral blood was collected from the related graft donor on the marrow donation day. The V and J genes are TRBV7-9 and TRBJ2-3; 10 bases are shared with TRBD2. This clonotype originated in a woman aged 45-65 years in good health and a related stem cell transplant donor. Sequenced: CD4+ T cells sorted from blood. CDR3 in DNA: TGTGCCAGCAGCCTCCGGACTAGCGGTATCACAGATACGCAGTATTTT. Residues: CASSLRTSGITDTQYF. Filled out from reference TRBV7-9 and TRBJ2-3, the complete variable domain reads DTGVSQNPRHKITKRGQNVTFRCDPISEHNRLYWYRQTLGQGPEFLTYFQNEAQLEKSRLLSDRFSAERPKGSFSTLEIQRTEQGDSAMYLCASSLRTSGITDTQYFGPGTRLTVL.